This T cell receptor (beta chain) was documented in a study of CD8+CD57+ T cells in acquired aplastic anemia. CDR3 and TCR beta VDJ profiling relied on genomic DNA as the template. One entry per CDR3 protein results from TCRdb running MiXCR on the reads. The sample has hundreds of thousands of distinct CDR3 sequences; around 82% are singletons. Patients chosen for sequencing had CD8+CD57+ cells that had expanded, as shown by flow cytometry. The CDR3 is made up of 12 amino acids. Germline loops: CDR1 SGHTA, CDR2 FQGNSA. A word on this clonotype: Compared with germline, one end of the junction differs, possibly owing to a read error.

This receptor was obtained from a human donor with aplastic anemia. The sequenced sample was sorted CD4+, CD8+, or CD8+CD57+ T cells (not recorded which) from PBMCs. This chain uses TRBV7-2 with TRBJ1-5; no clear D gene. CDR3 residues: CASSEHNQPHQF. The CDR3, as DNA: TGCGCCAGCAGTGAACATAATCAGCCCCACCAATTT.